This T cell receptor beta chain is drawn from a study of T cell changes during pregnancy in multiple sclerosis. This table comes from immunoSEQ multiplex PCR, and its TCRdb copy is limited to in-frame clones, with some not included. The sample includes approximately 34,000 clones, around 90% seen only once; the top ten take roughly 0.45%. This CDR3 has 14 amino acids. The germline CDR1 and CDR2 sequences are SGHNT and YYREEE (reference sequence). The germline V and J ends were trimmed by 4 bases and 2 bases, with 13 bases remaining between them. V and J are TRBV5-4 and TRBJ2-7; D might be TRBD1 (6 bases). The receptor was isolated from a female donor with multiple sclerosis, enrolled in a pregnancy study. The sequenced sample was CD4+ T cells from peripheral blood mononuclear cells, obtained after pregnancy. For the CDR3, the DNA is TGTGCCAGCAGCCTCCAGGGGTACACCTACGAGCAGTACTTC. Amino acids: CASSLQGYTYEQYF.